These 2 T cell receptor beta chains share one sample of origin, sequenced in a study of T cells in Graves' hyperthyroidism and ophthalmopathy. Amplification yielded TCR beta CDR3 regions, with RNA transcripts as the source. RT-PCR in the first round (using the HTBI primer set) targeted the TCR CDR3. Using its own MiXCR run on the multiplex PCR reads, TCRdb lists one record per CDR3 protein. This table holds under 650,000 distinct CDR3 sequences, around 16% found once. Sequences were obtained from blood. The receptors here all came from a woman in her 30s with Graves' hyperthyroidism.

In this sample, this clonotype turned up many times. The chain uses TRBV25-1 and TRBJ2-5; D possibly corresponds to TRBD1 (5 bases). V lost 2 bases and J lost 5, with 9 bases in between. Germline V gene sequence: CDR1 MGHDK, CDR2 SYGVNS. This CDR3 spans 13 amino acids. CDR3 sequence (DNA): TGTGCCAGCAGTGAAGACAGCATGGAGACCCAGTACTTC. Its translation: CASSEDSMETQYF.

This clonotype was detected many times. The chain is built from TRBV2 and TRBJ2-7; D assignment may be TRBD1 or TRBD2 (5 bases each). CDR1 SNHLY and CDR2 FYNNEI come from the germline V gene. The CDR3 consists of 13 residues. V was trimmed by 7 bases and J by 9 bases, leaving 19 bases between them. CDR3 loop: CASTRDRAFGQYF. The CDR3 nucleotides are TGTGCCAGCACCAGGGACCGGGCATTCGGGCAGTACTTC.